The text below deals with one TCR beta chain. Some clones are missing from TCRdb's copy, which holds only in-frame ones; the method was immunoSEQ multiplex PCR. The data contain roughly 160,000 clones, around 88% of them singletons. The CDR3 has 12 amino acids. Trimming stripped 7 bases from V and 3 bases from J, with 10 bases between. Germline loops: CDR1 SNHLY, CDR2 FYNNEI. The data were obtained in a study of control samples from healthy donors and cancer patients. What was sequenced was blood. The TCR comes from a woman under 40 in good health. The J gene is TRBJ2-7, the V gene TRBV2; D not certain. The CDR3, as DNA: TGTGCCAGCAATGCCGGCCTCTACGAGCAGTACTTC. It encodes CASNAGLYEQYF.